This T cell receptor beta chain was documented in a study of blood T cell repertoires in COVID-19. As for the study in general: The United States, Italy and Spain supplied acute and convalescent COVID-19 samples.

CDR3 length: 14 amino acids. Trimming took 4 bases from V and 1 from J; bases not matched to a gene: 3. Germline assignment: CDR1 LGHDT and CDR2 YNNKEL (reference sequence). The method was immunoSEQ multiplex PCR; TCRdb's version includes in-frame clones alone and lacks a portion of them. This table has 130,000 to 150,000 clones, 84% appearing once. Sequenced: peripheral blood. The sequence derives from a human donor in a cohort sampled during active COVID-19. The chain couples TRBV3-1 (or the pseudogene TRBV3-2) to TRBJ2-5, with 7 bases that match TRBD2. CDR3 residues: CASSRPGGQETQYF. The CDR3, as DNA: TGTGCCAGCAGCCGCCCGGGAGGCCAAGAGACCCAGTACTTC.